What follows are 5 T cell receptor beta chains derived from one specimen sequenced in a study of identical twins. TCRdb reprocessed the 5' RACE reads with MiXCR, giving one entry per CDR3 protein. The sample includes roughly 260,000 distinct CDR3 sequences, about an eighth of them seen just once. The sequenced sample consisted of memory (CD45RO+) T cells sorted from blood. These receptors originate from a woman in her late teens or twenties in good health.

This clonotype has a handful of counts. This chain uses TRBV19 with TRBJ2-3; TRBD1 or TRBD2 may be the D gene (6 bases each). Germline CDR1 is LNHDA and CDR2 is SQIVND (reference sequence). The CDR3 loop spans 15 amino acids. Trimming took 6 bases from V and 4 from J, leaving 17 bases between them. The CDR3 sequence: CASRDSGGGPDTQYF. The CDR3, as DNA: TGTGCCAGTAGGGACAGTGGGGGAGGACCAGATACGCAGTATTTT.

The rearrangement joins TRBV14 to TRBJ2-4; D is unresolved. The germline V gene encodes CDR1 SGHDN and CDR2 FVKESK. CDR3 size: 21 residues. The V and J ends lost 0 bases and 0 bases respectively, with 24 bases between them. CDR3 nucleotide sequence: TGTGCCAGCAGCCAAGATAGCCGAGAGTCACGGGTCCCACTAGCCAAAAACATTCAGTACTTC. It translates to CASSQDSRESRVPLAKNIQYF. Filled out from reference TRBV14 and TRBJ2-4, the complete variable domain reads EAGVTQFPSHSVIEKGQTVTLRCDPISGHDNLYWYRRVMGKEIKFLLHFVKESKQDESGMPNNRFLAERTGGTYSTLKVQPAELEDSGVYFCASSQDSRESRVPLAKNIQYFGAGTRLSVL.

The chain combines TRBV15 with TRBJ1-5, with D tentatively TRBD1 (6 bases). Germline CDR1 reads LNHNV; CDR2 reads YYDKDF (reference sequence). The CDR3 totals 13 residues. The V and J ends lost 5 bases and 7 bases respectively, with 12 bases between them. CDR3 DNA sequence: TGTGCCACCAGCTACAGGGTAGAGCAGCCCCAGCATTTT. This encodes CATSYRVEQPQHF.

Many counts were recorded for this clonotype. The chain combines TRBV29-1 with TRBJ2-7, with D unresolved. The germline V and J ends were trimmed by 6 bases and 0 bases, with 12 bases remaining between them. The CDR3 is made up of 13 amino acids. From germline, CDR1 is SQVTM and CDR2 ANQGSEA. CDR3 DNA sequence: TGCAGCGTCGTTAGGTCGAGCTCCTACGAGCAGTACTTC. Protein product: CSVVRSSSYEQYF.

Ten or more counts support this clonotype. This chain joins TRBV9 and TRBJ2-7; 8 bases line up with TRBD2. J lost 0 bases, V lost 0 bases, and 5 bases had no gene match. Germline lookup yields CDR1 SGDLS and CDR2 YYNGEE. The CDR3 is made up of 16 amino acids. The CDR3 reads CASSVGVAGHSYEQYF. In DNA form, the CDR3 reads TGTGCCAGCAGCGTAGGGGTAGCGGGGCACTCCTACGAGCAGTACTTC.